This TCR beta chain was observed in a study of lymphopenia after photon versus proton radiotherapy. Notes on the study in general: Post-nadir diversity loss with photons came from oligoclonal expansion, particularly CD8+ Temra cells. Relative stability marked proton patients; photon patients lost diversity and naive cells. Only patients who died were analyzed for survival; proton advantage is unproven.

V was cut by 8 bases and J by 0 bases, with 9 bases left in between. The CDR3 has 13 residues. The germline gives CDR1 LNHDA, CDR2 SQIVND (reference sequence). The protocol was immunoSEQ multiplex PCR, while the TCRdb copy is restricted to in-frame clones and leaves out a portion. The sample lists roughly 61,000 clones; around 90% were seen once. With respect to this clone: Its antigen is not known.

The receptor was derived from a man older than 75 with esophageal cancer. This specimen was peripheral blood, taken from a patient treated with proton-based radiotherapy. The chain is built from TRBV19 and TRBJ2-3; no clear D gene. As DNA, the CDR3 is TGTGCCAGTGGCGCAGCTAGCACAGATACGCAGTATTTT. Translating gives CASGAASTDTQYF.